A selection of T cell receptor beta chains follows, all from one sample in a study of human T cells and chemical hapten exposure. MiXCR, run by TCRdb on the RACE reads, gives a single entry per CDR3 protein. This sample yields around 45,000 distinct CDR3 sequences, of which 3.5% to 4% are seen a single time; 5% to 7% belongs to the top ten. The sample consisted of whole blood. The receptors here all came from a human donor in good health. Some clones in this sample may be carry-over from other donors' samples. Both conserved end residues are part of each CDR3. A D gene is named only where the DNA matches it firmly. A row's size may be missing; if present it is once, few, many or a size class.

v_call,d_call,j_call,clone_size,cdr3_aa,cdr3_nt
TRBV13,.,TRBJ1-2,few,CASSDTKPRQDF,TGTGCCAGCAGCGATACCAAGCCGCGACAGGACTTC
TRBV4-1,.,TRBJ2-2,many,CASSQGGGPNTGELFF,TGCGCCAGCAGCCAAGGGGGCGGGCCGAACACCGGGGAGCTGTTTTTT
TRBV28,.,TRBJ1-2,many,CASSFPHGRYGYTF,TGTGCCAGCAGTTTCCCTCACGGGCGGTATGGCTACACCTTC
TRBV29-1,.,TRBJ2-3,.,CSLGRTDTQYF,TGCAGCCTCGGCCGGACAGATACGCAGTATTTT
TRBV19,.,TRBJ2-3,many,CASSPARYTDTQYF,TGTGCCAGTAGCCCAGCCCGTTACACAGATACGCAGTATTTT
TRBV29-1,.,TRBJ2-7,many,CSVDLGTPHYEQYF,TGCAGCGTTGATCTCGGGACACCGCACTACGAGCAGTACTTC
TRBV14,TRBD2,TRBJ2-1,.,CASSRTSGRNEQFF,TGTGCCAGCAGCCGGACTAGCGGGAGGAATGAGCAGTTCTTC
TRBV7-8,.,TRBJ1-6,.,CASSGRNSPLHF,TGTGCCAGCTCGGGTCGCAATTCACCCCTCCACTTT
TRBV20-1,TRBD1,TRBJ1-6,many,CSAGTGSASNSPLHF,TGCAGTGCTGGGACAGGCTCGGCGTCTAATTCACCCCTCCACTTT
TRBV20-1,.,TRBJ1-2,many,CSARGHPGPLLGYTF,TGCAGTGCTAGAGGTCATCCAGGTCCGCTGCTTGGCTACACCTTC
TRBV29-1,TRBD2,TRBJ2-1,many,CSVGTSGNNEQFF,TGCAGTGTAGGAACTAGCGGGAACAATGAGCAGTTCTTC
TRBV4-1,.,TRBJ1-5,many,CASSGLGSNQPQHF,TGCGCCAGCAGTGGGCTGGGTTCCAATCAGCCCCAGCATTTT
TRBV10-3,.,TRBJ1-1,many,CAISASVNTEAFF,TGTGCCATCAGTGCGTCTGTCAACACTGAAGCTTTCTTT
TRBV4-1,TRBD2,TRBJ2-7,many,CASSQPLAGVLEQYF,TGCGCCAGCAGCCAACCGCTAGCGGGAGTTCTCGAGCAGTACTTC
TRBV29-1,.,TRBJ2-3,.,CSAITDTQYF,TGCAGCGCCATCACAGATACGCAGTATTTT
TRBV4-2,TRBD2,TRBJ2-4,many,CASSQDMAGVGNIQYF,TGTGCCAGCAGCCAAGATATGGCGGGAGTAGGAAACATTCAGTACTTC
TRBV30,.,TRBJ1-2,many,CAWTRRTNYGYTF,TGTGCCTGGACAAGAAGGACTAACTATGGCTACACCTTC
TRBV20-1,.,TRBJ2-1,.,CSAREPSGRGDEQFF,TGCAGTGCCAGGGAACCTAGCGGAAGGGGGGATGAGCAGTTCTTC
TRBV4-1,.,TRBJ1-5,many,CASSQGGLQGVSNQPQHF,TGCGCCAGCAGCCAAGGAGGGTTACAGGGTGTTAGCAATCAGCCCCAGCATTTT
TRBV7-9,.,TRBJ2-7,few,CASSPIAGEQYF,TGTGCCAGCAGCCCGATTGCAGGGGAGCAGTACTTC
TRBV28,TRBD1,TRBJ1-3,.,CASSRGTASGNTIYF,TGTGCCAGCAGTCGAGGGACAGCCTCTGGAAACACCATATATTTT
TRBV5-4,TRBD2,TRBJ2-2,many,CASSRGSGANTGELFF,TGTGCCAGCAGCCGCGGGAGCGGGGCGAACACCGGGGAGCTGTTTTTT
TRBV3-1,.,TRBJ2-3,many,CASSQDQGRTDTQYF,TGTGCCAGCAGCCAAGACCAGGGCCGGACAGATACGCAGTATTTT
TRBV30,.,TRBJ2-7,.,CAWLGKRDYEQYF,TGTGCCTGGCTTGGTAAGCGCGACTACGAGCAGTACTTC
TRBV29-1,.,TRBJ2-5,medium-sized,CSVVVAVQETQYF,TGCAGCGTTGTAGTAGCGGTACAAGAGACCCAGTACTTC
TRBV27,.,TRBJ1-1,many,CASGPRIDTEAFF,TGTGCCAGCGGTCCGAGGATCGACACTGAAGCTTTCTTT
TRBV14,.,TRBJ2-7,few,CASRKWAYEQYF,TGTGCCAGCAGGAAGTGGGCCTACGAGCAGTACTTC
TRBV12-3/TRBV12-4,.,TRBJ1-5,many,CASTQSGVNQPQHF,TGTGCCAGCACCCAGTCGGGGGTCAATCAGCCCCAGCATTTT
TRBV18,.,TRBJ2-7,many,CASSPGGGIVPYEQYF,TGTGCCAGCTCACCAGGGGGCGGGATAGTACCCTACGAGCAGTACTTC
TRBV7-9,TRBD1,TRBJ1-3,.,CASSPDRGRSSGNTIYF,TGTGCCAGCAGCCCAGACAGGGGGCGAAGCTCTGGAAACACCATATATTTT
TRBV18,.,TRBJ2-1,few,CASSPGTERGYNEQFF,TGTGCCAGCTCACCAGGGACTGAACGGGGGTACAATGAGCAGTTCTTC
TRBV3-1,.,TRBJ1-2,few,CASSPLQSRYGYTF,TGTGCCAGCAGCCCCCTACAGTCCCGCTATGGCTACACCTTC
TRBV6-2/TRBV6-3,TRBD1,TRBJ2-7,many,CASSYGTARYEQYF,TGTGCCAGCAGTTATGGGACAGCCCGCTACGAGCAGTACTTC
TRBV7-2,.,TRBJ2-7,many,CASSFGLTGDEQYF,TGTGCCAGCAGCTTTGGTCTCACCGGGGACGAGCAGTACTTC
TRBV10-3,TRBD1,TRBJ2-5,many,CAISGQGAVETQYF,TGTGCCATCAGCGGACAGGGGGCGGTGGAGACCCAGTACTTC
TRBV12-3/TRBV12-4,.,TRBJ2-2,many,CASSRERVNTGELFF,TGTGCCAGCAGTCGGGAGAGAGTGAACACCGGGGAGCTGTTTTTT
TRBV29-1,TRBD1,TRBJ2-4,many,CSVQQGSSTKNIQYF,TGCAGCGTTCAACAGGGGTCTTCTACCAAAAACATTCAGTACTTC
TRBV5-1,.,TRBJ2-3,.,CASSEDLSLDTQYF,TGCGCCAGCAGCGAAGACCTATCGCTAGATACGCAGTATTTT
TRBV10-3,.,TRBJ2-3,many,CAISGTDTQYF,TGTGCCATCAGCGGCACAGATACGCAGTATTTT
TRBV30,.,TRBJ2-3,few,CAWSEKIGDTQYF,TGTGCCTGGAGTGAGAAGATCGGGGATACGCAGTATTTT
TRBV25-1,TRBD1,TRBJ1-6,many,CASSESGTATSPLHF,TGTGCCAGCAGTGAATCTGGGACAGCAACGTCACCCCTCCACTTT
TRBV10-2,.,TRBJ1-3,many,CASSESSWGGGNTIYF,TGCGCCAGCAGTGAGTCTTCGTGGGGAGGCGGAAACACCATATATTTT
TRBV13,.,TRBJ1-2,many,CASSPDYGYTF,TGTGCCAGCAGCCCAGACTATGGCTACACCTTC
TRBV29-1,.,TRBJ1-2,few,CSVPGSLYNYGYTF,TGCAGCGTTCCGGGGTCTCTCTATAACTATGGCTACACCTTC
TRBV5-1,TRBD2,TRBJ2-7,.,CASSLGSSGSRDEQYF,TGCGCCAGCAGCTTGGGGTCTAGCGGGAGTCGGGACGAGCAGTACTTC
TRBV25-1,.,TRBJ2-6,many,CASSESGANVLTF,TGTGCCAGCAGTGAGAGCGGGGCCAACGTCCTGACTTTC
TRBV9,TRBD2,TRBJ2-3,many,CASSVGGGGRTDTQYF,TGTGCCAGCAGCGTAGGCGGCGGGGGACGCACAGATACGCAGTATTTT
TRBV20-1,.,TRBJ1-1,few,CSARGALNTEAFF,TGCAGTGCTAGAGGGGCCTTGAACACTGAAGCTTTCTTT
TRBV7-2,.,TRBJ2-1,many,CASSAYLGNEQFF,TGTGCCAGCAGCGCATACTTAGGGAATGAGCAGTTCTTC
TRBV11-2,.,TRBJ2-7,many,CASSFGPNTYEQYF,TGTGCCAGCAGCTTTGGGCCGAACACCTACGAGCAGTACTTC
TRBV20-1,.,TRBJ2-3,many,CSARGTAGKYF,TGCAGTGCTAGGGGGACAGCGGGAAAGTATTTT
TRBV10-1,.,TRBJ2-7,many,CASSEGPNYEQYF,TGCGCCAGCAGCGAGGGACCGAACTACGAGCAGTACTTC
TRBV18,TRBD2,TRBJ2-1,.,CASSPGLADYNEQFF,TGTGCCAGCTCACCTGGACTAGCGGACTACAATGAGCAGTTCTTC
TRBV29-1,.,TRBJ1-5,many,CSVGADQPQHF,TGCAGCGTTGGGGCCGATCAGCCCCAGCATTTT
TRBV12-3/TRBV12-4,TRBD2,TRBJ2-1,medium-sized,CASSLAGGSIEQFF,TGTGCCAGCAGTCTAGCGGGAGGGTCGATTGAGCAGTTCTTC